This TCR beta chain originates from a study of post-analysis software for immune sequencing data. General observations from the study: Those samples that were prepared in the same batch co-clustered strongly by F measure.

cDNA libraries for TCR beta contained unique molecular identifiers. The T cell input of 1 to 10 million gave around 450,000 cDNA molecules. TCRdb used MiXCR to reprocess the PCR reads, holding one entry per CDR3 protein. The repertoire includes roughly 700,000 distinct CDR3 sequences, roughly 27% of them detected once, and under 0.7% sits in the top ten. On this clonotype: Its antigen is as yet unknown.

This sequence originates from a girl between 10 and 17 years old with multiple sclerosis. The sequenced sample consisted of blood.

The CDR3 region is CASSLEPGTGKNIQYF. Written as DNA, the CDR3 is TGTGCCAGCAGCTTAGAGCCCGGGACAGGGAAAAACATTCAGTACTTC. V and J are TRBV11-2 and TRBJ2-4; 9 nucleotides agree with TRBD1. Germline V gene lookup returns CDR1 SGHAT and CDR2 FQNNGV. V lost 0 bases, J lost 4 bases, and 4 bases stayed unmatched. The CDR3 has 16 amino acids.